The following is a T cell receptor (beta chain) sequence with its context. It lacks a known antigen. No much larger clone exists at a distance of one base, and base qualities are not known. Library preparation employed the immunoSEQ multiplex PCR assay. For the multiplex PCR, a mixture combining 60 forward primers for TCR Vbeta segments and 13 reverse primers for TCR Jbeta segments was used. The CDR3 region of rearranged TCR beta genes was amplified from genomic DNA by a multiplex PCR assay. The amplified TCR beta libraries were sequenced on the Illumina HiSeq System as 87-base-pair reads. Under the source paper's analysis protocol: Across the roughly 640 repertoires, a later analysis counted about 81 million unique TCR beta chains, roughly 11 million of which were shared by at least two donors. A nearest-neighbor algorithm error-corrected the raw reads and collapsed the reads into unique sequences, merging closely related sequences to remove PCR and sequencing errors. Alignment of CDR3 sequences to IMGT reference sequences was used to assign V, D and J gene segments. For a sequence to be retained, a match of at least six nucleotides was required to both a V gene segment and a J gene segment. A rearrangement counted as productive if the CDR3 had no stop codons and remained in frame with V and J, and every other rearrangement counted as non-productive. Following IMGT convention, CDR3 was defined as the stretch from the second conserved V-encoded cysteine to the conserved J-encoded phenylalanine. In an earlier analysis of around 570 of the donors, sequences lacking an unambiguous match to a single V gene segment were excluded. An earlier analysis of 587 of the donors called V segments functional above 56.7% productive rearrangements and segregating when the between-donor standard deviation exceeded 5%. To diagnose cytomegalovirus status from the catalog of TCR beta chain sequences, a statistical classification framework was built. In a later analysis, V and J genes were assigned by comparing TCR nucleotide sequences against IMGT/GENE-DB human TR gene sequences. In a later analysis, CDR3 sequences and most-parsimonious VDJ recombination scenarios were assigned using the TCRdist pipeline. In a later analysis, each TCR beta chain was defined by its CDR3 amino acid sequence together with its V-gene family, and reads lacking a unique V-gene family were excluded. As a way to deal with suspected cross-contamination and a sequencing artifact, a later analysis dropped hundreds of nucleotide sequences that were highly shared and had low generation probability. A later analysis calculated a clonal expansion index for each public chain from normalized within-repertoire ranks of inferred template counts. In a later analysis, generation probabilities were computed with a VDJ recombination model fitted to out-of-frame rearrangements, and the resulting probabilities were checked against IGoR. In a later analysis, TCR-TCR, TCR-HLA and TCR-CMV co-occurrence was scored with hypergeometric tests, and a repertoire-size bias correction was applied to TCR pairs. A later analysis estimated false discovery rates by permuting HLA or CMV assignments 20 times. A later analysis grouped co-occurring TCRs with DBSCAN, adding TCRdist sequence similarity when clustering within HLA-allele-positive subsets. For co-occurrence clustering, repertoires with fewer than 30,000 or more than 120,000 public chains were excluded, along with roughly 5 repertoires with anomalous nucleotide sharing. What TCRdb holds here is the immuneACCESS table cut down to in-frame rearrangements. Part of the clones is not present; checked against another copy, under half of the missing clones reflect an unresolved V gene, and the others are unexplained. D and trimming come from the DNA, and the V and J calls and clone size come from that table. This sample gives 150,000 to 200,000 clones in total; 70% to 80% of them show up just once. The ten most abundant clones make up 1.9% of the sample.

The source of the sample is a study of cytomegalovirus exposure and HLA in healthy donors (TCRdb year 2017). Context from the whole study: An earlier analysis of some 500 of the donors reported roughly 300 Gb of sequence data and 117 million unique TCR beta sequences from some 180 million T cells. An early release covering 550 to 700 HLA-typed donors comprised approximately 300 gigabases of sequencing data and around 86 million unique TCR sequences. Of the 350 to 400 genotyped donors, around 81% fell in the genetic ancestry cluster associated with self-reported Caucasian donors. The study was designed to test whether signatures of past pathogen exposure could be identified by cataloging public T cell receptors. The study profiled the T cell repertoires of hundreds of subjects by immunosequencing and related them to cytomegalovirus serostatus. A separate validation cohort of over 95 different subjects was used in addition to the approximately 670-subject first cohort. To predict cytomegalovirus infection status, the study brought together high-throughput TCR immunosequencing, statistical association of individual TCRs with disease status, and machine learning. A later analysis re-examined previously published TCR beta repertoires from 610 or so donors and added high-resolution HLA genotyping to investigate patterns of TCR occurrence. Rather than using new phenotypic data, the later analysis identified candidate immune exposures from TCR beta sequences and from how often those sequences occurred across donors. In an earlier analysis of around 540 of the donors, high-throughput TCR beta sequencing was used to judge whether each TCR beta V gene segment behaved as functional or pseudogenic. Alongside the repertoire data, information on donor age, sex, ethnicity and CMV serostatus was compiled. A later genetic analysis used genome-wide SNP genotypes for about 55% of the 666 donors, treating that subset as a discovery cohort. All discovery cohort repertoires had been generated on a single sequencing platform. HLA typing covered class I and class II loci at four-digit resolution. Typing coverage varied by locus: roughly 620-640 donors for A, B, C, DRB1 and DQB1; approximately 560 for DQA1; 600 to 610 for DPA1; roughly 470 for DPB1. Five DR-DQ haplotypes were treated as single units for association and clustering because of strong linkage in the cohort. Among roughly 400 genotyped donors of the cohort, an average of approximately 220,000 unique TCR beta nucleotide sequences was sequenced per donor, of which about 19% were non-productive.

The paper's findings and limits, for the study overall: Strong co-occurrence of HLA alleles, especially DR and DQ, made assigning TCR associations to individual alleles difficult. In an earlier analysis of around 600 of the donors, most TCR beta V segments were observed in productive rearrangements about 90% or about 30% of the time, broadly matching IMGT annotations. While some public TCRs were present in many individuals, most TCR sequences turned up only very rarely across donors. According to a later analysis, TCR association rates differed among HLA loci, with DRB1 alleles showing the most associated TCRs and HLA-C alleles showing the fewest. The 87-base-pair reads could not distinguish some IMGT-functional V segments, including TRBV6-2 and TRBV6-3, so those segments were excluded. HLA typing was unavailable for some donors at each locus, so association tests used only the typed subset. A later genetic analysis associated a missense DCLRE1C variant with V-gene and J-gene trimming of TCR beta chains, and an independent cohort replicated the association. A further reported finding was that TCR beta sequences accurately predicted the HLA-A and HLA-B alleles for most subjects in the first cohort. Specific HLA alleles were associated with 16,951 TCR beta sequences at a false discovery rate of 0.05 in a later analysis. Linkage disequilibrium might explain the correlated functional status among segregating V segments, but an unknown experimental factor could not be excluded. A group of highly shared sequence variants was considered likely to be a technical artifact of the sequencing pipeline. In a later analysis, most CMV-associated TCR beta chains were found to appear HLA-restricted, with HLA associations seemingly driven largely by CMV exposure. The study gave a list of some 150 TCR beta chains associated with cytomegalovirus. The cohort was sequenced for TCR beta chains only, and without alpha or paired-chain data the features that could be detected were limited. According to a later genetic analysis, donors in an Asian-associated ancestry cluster had fewer N-insertions in productive TCRs than the roughly 660-donor mean. In a later analysis, HLA-associated TCR beta chains showed more clonal expansion and lower generation probabilities than non-associated chains that were equally common. Immune exposure information for the cohort was limited to CMV serostatus. The classifier was reported to diagnose cytomegalovirus status with high specificity and sensitivity in both the original cohort and the validation cohort. The authors suggested that the approach could potentially be extended to other disease states and immunological phenotypes. In vitro tests confirmed that a few of the cytomegalovirus-associated TCR beta chains recognize cytomegalovirus antigens. Sequencing depth was assumed to be roughly uniform across donors in the presence/absence analyses, though that assumption may not hold. Because counts were too low, about 15 rarely observed V segments, including chromosome 9 orphons, were left out of the earlier analysis of over 550 of the donors. According to a later analysis, parvovirus B19, influenza, CMV and Epstein-Barr virus appeared linked to several top co-occurrence clusters.

In total, roughly 670 healthy bone marrow donors made up the cohort. All cohort members were sampled while nominally healthy, although unrecorded immune exposures were likely present. The donor tested CMV seronegative, placing the donor among the approximately 360 seronegative members of the cohort. Each donor provided a peripheral blood sample, and peripheral blood mononuclear cells were used for TCR beta sequencing. The Qiagen DNeasy Blood Extraction Kit was used to extract genomic DNA from the blood cell samples. CDR1 and CDR2 (MNHEY, SVGAGI) derive from the germline V gene. The germline ends are 17 bases apart after V is trimmed by 6 bases and J by 8 bases. From the cysteine through the phenylalanine, the CDR3 covers 14 amino acids. Kept here is only the CDR3 DNA, which spans 42 bases and is read in frame from base 1.

The TCR comes from a man aged 25 to 40 in good health and CMV-seronegative. The sample taken for sequencing was PBMCs. This receptor chain uses TRBV6-5 and TRBJ2-1, with TRBD2 as a weak D call on 5 bases. The DNA reads as follows: TGTGCCAGCAGCAATCCGGGATACCACCATGAGCAGTTCTTC. It translates to CASSNPGYHHEQFF.